This T cell receptor (beta chain) was obtained from a study of blood T cells in healthy people across ages. Alongside a J-beta primer mix, a sample-barcoded 5' primer served in a second PCR lasting 7 to 11 cycles. Each cDNA molecule carried a tag from a template-switch adaptor that contained 12 random nucleotides. Individual samples furnished no less than 3 million CDR3-containing paired-end reads apiece. TCRdb fed the 5' RACE reads into MiXCR, producing one record per CDR3 protein. The table has about 570,000 distinct CDR3 sequences, approximately 30% seen once. CDR1 and CDR2 (germline): MNHEY, SVGAGI. The ends lost 2 bases at V and 10 bases at J; junction bases unmatched: 2. The CDR3 has 14 amino acids. Comments on this clonotype: Its antigen is still unknown.

Study observations and caveats: Higher diversity, along with more naive CD4+ cells, distinguished long-lived donors from aged donors. The unsorted PBMCs prevented any conclusive comparison of naive versus antigen-experienced cells.

This sequence joins TRBV6-5 and TRBJ1-6; 10 bases map to TRBD1. This TCR derives from a woman between 65 and 79 years old in good health. The sequenced sample was blood. Written as DNA, the CDR3 is TGTGCCAGCAGTTACAGGACAGGGGGATCACCCCTCCACTTT. Protein: CASSYRTGGSPLHF.